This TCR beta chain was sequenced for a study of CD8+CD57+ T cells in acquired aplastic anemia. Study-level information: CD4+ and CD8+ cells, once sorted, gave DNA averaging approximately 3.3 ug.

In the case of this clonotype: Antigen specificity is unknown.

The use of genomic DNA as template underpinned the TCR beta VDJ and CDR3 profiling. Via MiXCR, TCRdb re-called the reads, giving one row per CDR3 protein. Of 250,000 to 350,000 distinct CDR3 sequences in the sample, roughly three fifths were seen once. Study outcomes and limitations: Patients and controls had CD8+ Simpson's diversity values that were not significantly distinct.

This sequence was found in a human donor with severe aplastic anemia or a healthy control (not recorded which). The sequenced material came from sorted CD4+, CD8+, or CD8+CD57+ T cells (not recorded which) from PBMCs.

The CDR3 is CASSVGLAGGDAETQYF. The CDR3 bases are TGTGCCAGCAGTGTGGGGCTAGCGGGGGGCGACGCAGAGACCCAGTACTTC. The chain links TRBV2 to TRBJ2-5, with 11 bases matching TRBD2. The V gene's germline CDR1 is SNHLY and CDR2 FYNNEI. Germline trimming cut 4 bases from V and 4 bases from J; bases unmatched to any gene: 11. The CDR3 is made up of 17 amino acids.